Included here is one T cell receptor beta chain sequence, with context. The method was immunoSEQ multiplex PCR; TCRdb's version includes in-frame clones alone and lacks a portion of them. The sample includes fewer than 350,000 clones, about 87% seen only once; the top ten take about 4%. This entry belongs to a study of blood T cell repertoires in COVID-19. Per the germline V gene, CDR1 is LNHDA and CDR2 is SQIVND (reference sequence). This CDR3 has 16 residues. V was pared by 8 bases and J by 6 bases, with 12 bases of the junction left unmatched. The clonotype comes from a woman younger than 45 with acute COVID-19. Sequencing was performed on PBMCs or T cells enriched from blood (not recorded which). The chain employs TRBV19 and TRBJ2-1, with 11 nucleotides matching TRBD2. CDR3 region: CASQLAGEVLANEQFF. As DNA, the CDR3 is TGTGCCAGTCAACTAGCGGGAGAAGTCCTCGCCAATGAGCAGTTCTTC.